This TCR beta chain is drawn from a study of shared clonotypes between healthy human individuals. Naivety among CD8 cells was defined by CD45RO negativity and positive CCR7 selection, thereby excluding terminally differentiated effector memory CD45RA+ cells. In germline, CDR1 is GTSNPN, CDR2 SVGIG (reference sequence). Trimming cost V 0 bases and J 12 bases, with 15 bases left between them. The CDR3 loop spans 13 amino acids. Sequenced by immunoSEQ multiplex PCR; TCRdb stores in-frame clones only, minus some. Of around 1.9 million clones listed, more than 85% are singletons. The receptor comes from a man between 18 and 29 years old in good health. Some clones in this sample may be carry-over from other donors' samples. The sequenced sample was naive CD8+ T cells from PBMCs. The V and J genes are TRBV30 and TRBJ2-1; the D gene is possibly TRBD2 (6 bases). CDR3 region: CAWSVLAGSVQFF. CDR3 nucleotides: TGTGCCTGGAGTGTACTGGCGGGATCGGTGCAGTTCTTC.